The 13 T cell receptor beta chains below were found in one sample sequenced in a study of vaccination and CD4 T cells after COVID-19 (dated by TCRdb to between 2020 and 2023). Library creation used PCR. The listed sequencing device is Illumina iSeq 100. DNA from cultured CD4+ T cells underwent TCR sequencing with the Oncomine TCR Beta short-read assay at the Johns Hopkins FTIC core. TCRdb passed the public sequencing reads through fastp at Q25 and MiXCR, retaining productive beta sequences. Each CDR3 protein gets just one entry, which takes the most common genes and DNA from the rows behind it. The sample profile shows 20,000 to 25,000 distinct CDR3 sequences; 30% to 45% of them were found once. The top ten constitute about 5% of the sample. The antigens of these receptors remain unknown. Reading the label with the study, this specimen's treatment or condition is: approximately nine-day PBMC culture with coronavirus spike peptide pools or control peptides (ViraFEST assay).

The sequenced sample was CD4+ T cells from blood, cultured in vitro, obtained before SARS-CoV-2 vaccination. The receptors originated from a human donor who had recovered from COVID-19.

V and J are TRBV7-2 and TRBJ2-7, with TRBD2 matching over 9 bases. Germline loops: CDR1 SGHTA, CDR2 FQGNSA. The ends lost 1 base at V and 4 bases at J; junction bases unmatched: 5. CDR3 length: 15 residues. The CDR3 region is CASSLVASGNYEQYF. DNA for the CDR3: TGTGCCAGCAGCTTAGTGGCTAGCGGGAATTACGAGCAGTACTTC.

In its sample, this clonotype was seen a few times. This chain joins TRBV19 and TRBJ2-2; no definite D call. The CDR3 consists of 14 residues. Trimming took off 7 bases at V and 0 bases at J, with 9 bases between the two ends. Germline V gene sequence: CDR1 LNHDA, CDR2 SQIVND (reference sequence). The CDR3 here is CASMKGSNTGELFF. The CDR3 region has the DNA TGTGCCAGTATGAAGGGTTCGAACACCGGGGAGCTGTTTTTT.

This chain's CDR3 is CASSLSGGQNQPQHF. The CDR3, as DNA: TGTGCCAGCAGCTTATCGGGGGGGCAGAATCAGCCCCAGCATTTT. This rearrangement joins TRBV7-2 to TRBJ1-5; possible D gene TRBD1, 6 bases. CDR3 size: 15 residues. Germline values: CDR1 SGHTA, CDR2 FQGNSA. Trimming stripped 2 bases from V and 4 bases from J, with 12 bases between.

V gene TRBV7-3 combines with J gene TRBJ1-1; D might be TRBD1 (6 bases). Germline V gene lookup returns CDR1 SGHTA and CDR2 FQGTGA. V was shortened by 5 bases and J by 0 bases, with 10 bases between the two germline ends. The CDR3 spans 14 residues. CDR3 in amino acids: CASSIQGLNTEAFF. The CDR3 DNA sequence: TGTGCCAGCAGCATACAGGGTCTGAACACTGAAGCTTTCTTT.

This clonotype is medium-sized in the sample. The chain combines TRBV11-2 with TRBJ2-3, with D maybe TRBD2 (6 bases). CDR3 length: 15 residues. V lost 1 base and J lost 2, with 10 bases in between. Germline CDR1 SGHAT, CDR2 FQNNGV. CDR3 region: CASSLAAGPTDTQYF. Here the CDR3 DNA reads TGTGCCAGCAGCTTAGCTGCGGGGCCCACAGATACGCAGTATTTT.

This chain links TRBV19 with TRBJ1-2; unclear D gene. Germline assignment: CDR1 LNHDA and CDR2 SQIVND (reference sequence). This CDR3 has 14 residues. V dropped 3 bases and J dropped 8 bases, with 16 bases sitting between them. CDR3 in amino acids: CASSMLVSLRGYTF. CDR3 sequence (DNA): TGTGCCAGTAGTATGTTGGTAAGCCTGCGGGGCTACACCTTC.

The chain carries TRBV10-3 and TRBJ2-7; possibly TRBD1 or TRBD2 for D (5 bases each). Germline CDR1 ENHRY, CDR2 SYGVKD. V lost 4 bases, J lost 1 base, and 17 bases lay in between. The CDR3 contains 16 residues. CDR3: CAISGKGTHQSYEQYF. The DNA of the CDR3 is TGTGCCATCAGTGGAAAAGGGACCCACCAATCCTACGAGCAGTACTTC.

This clonotype was seen more than once but under ten times. V is TRBV4-1 and J is TRBJ2-1, with a weak D call TRBD2 (5 bases). Germline V CDR1 and CDR2: MGHRA, YSYEKL. This CDR3 comprises 14 residues. The V end was cut by 4 bases, the J end by 4 bases, with 11 bases between. The CDR3 is CASSPTPGYNEQFF. CDR3 in DNA: TGCGCCAGCAGCCCCACGCCGGGGTACAATGAGCAGTTCTTC.

The chain joins TRBV20-1 to TRBJ2-5; D not resolved. V was pared by 3 bases and J by 1 base, with 12 bases between. This CDR3 region has 14 residues. Germline lookup yields CDR1 DFQATT and CDR2 SNEGSKA (reference sequence). In nucleotides, the CDR3 is TGCAGTGCTAGCGGACGGCGCGGCCAAGAGACCCAGTACTTC. This sequence encodes CSASGRRGQETQYF.

The gene calls are TRBV20-1 and TRBJ1-1; a possible D gene is TRBD1 (5 bases). This CDR3 has 12 amino acids. CDR1 and CDR2 from the germline V gene are DFQATT and SNEGSKA (reference sequence). CDR3 sequence reads: CSASRVNTEAFF. DNA of the CDR3: TGCAGCGCTTCCAGGGTTAACACTGAAGCTTTCTTT.

V gene TRBV7-9 combines with J gene TRBJ1-1, with D unresolved. The CDR3 length is 13 residues. V was cut by 5 bases and J by 5 bases, with 12 bases left in between. The germline V gene encodes CDR1 SEHNR and CDR2 FQNEAQ (reference sequence). The CDR3 coding sequence is TGTGCCAGCAGCCAAAGGAGAGAGACTGAAGCTTTCTTT. Translating it yields CASSQRRETEAFF.

The chain recombines TRBV9 with TRBJ1-2; no definite D call. This CDR3 has 17 residues. Germline V lookup: CDR1 SGDLS, CDR2 YYNGEE. The V end lost 0 bases, the J end lost 1 base, and 16 bases lay between the germline ends. CDR3 DNA sequence: TGTGCCAGCAGCGTAGGGCCGGGTCTAACTAATAACTATGGCTACACCTTC. Amino acids: CASSVGPGLTNNYGYTF.

The chain has TRBV12-3 or TRBV12-4 and TRBJ2-5; 11 nucleotides agree with TRBD2. The CDR3 contains 14 residues. J was trimmed by 3 bases and V by 4 bases; bases with no gene match: 1. CDR3 loop: CASSSGLAEETQYF. The CDR3 bases are TGTGCCAGCAGTTCGGGACTAGCGGAAGAGACCCAGTACTTC.